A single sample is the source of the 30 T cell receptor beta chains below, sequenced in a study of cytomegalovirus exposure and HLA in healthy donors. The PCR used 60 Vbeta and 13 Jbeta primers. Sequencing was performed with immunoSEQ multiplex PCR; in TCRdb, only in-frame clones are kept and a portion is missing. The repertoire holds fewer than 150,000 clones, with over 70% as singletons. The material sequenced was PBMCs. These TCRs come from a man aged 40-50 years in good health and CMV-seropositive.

CDR3 DNA sequence: TGTGCCATCAGTGTTGGGGGGGCTAGCACAGATACGCAGTATTTT. This codes for CAISVGGASTDTQYF. The chain joins TRBV10-3 to TRBJ2-3, with D maybe TRBD2 (7 bases). The CDR3 consists of 15 residues. Germline V gives CDR1 ENHRY, CDR2 SYGVKD. V was cut by 4 bases and J by 0 bases, with 11 bases left in between.

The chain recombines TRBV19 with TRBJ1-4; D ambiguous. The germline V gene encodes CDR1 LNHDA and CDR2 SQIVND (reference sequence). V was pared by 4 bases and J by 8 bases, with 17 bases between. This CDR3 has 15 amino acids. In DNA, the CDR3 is TGTGCCAGTAGTAGAGGTGTCTCGGGAGAAGAAAAACTGTTTTTT. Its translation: CASSRGVSGEEKLFF.

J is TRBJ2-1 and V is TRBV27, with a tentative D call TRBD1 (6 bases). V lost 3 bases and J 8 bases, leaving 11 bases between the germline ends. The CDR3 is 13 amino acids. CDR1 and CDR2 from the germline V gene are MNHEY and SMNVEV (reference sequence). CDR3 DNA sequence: TGTGCCAGCAGTTTTCAGGGGAGTCATGAGCAGTTCTTC. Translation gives CASSFQGSHEQFF.

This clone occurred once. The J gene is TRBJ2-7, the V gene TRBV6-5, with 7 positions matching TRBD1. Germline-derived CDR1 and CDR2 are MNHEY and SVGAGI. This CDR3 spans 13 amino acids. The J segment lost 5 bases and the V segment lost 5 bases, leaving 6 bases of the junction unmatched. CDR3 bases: TGTGCCAGCAGTAGACAGGGCCGGCACGAGCAGTACTTC. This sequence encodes CASSRQGRHEQYF.

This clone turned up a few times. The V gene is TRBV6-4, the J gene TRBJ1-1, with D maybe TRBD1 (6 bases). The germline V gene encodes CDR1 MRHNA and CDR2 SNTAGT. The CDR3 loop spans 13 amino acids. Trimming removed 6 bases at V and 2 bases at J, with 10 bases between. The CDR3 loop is CASREGVNTEAFF. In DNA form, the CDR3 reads TGTGCCAGCAGAGAGGGGGTAAACACTGAAGCTTTCTTT.

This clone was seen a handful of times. The CDR3 DNA is TGTGCCAGCAGGAGGGGGACAGGGGGCCAAGAGACCCAGTACTTC. It specifies CASRRGTGGQETQYF. V is TRBV2 and J is TRBJ2-5, with 11 bases matching TRBD1. This CDR3 contains 15 residues. CDR1 and CDR2 from the germline V gene are SNHLY and FYNNEI. J lost 1 base, V lost 6 bases, and 4 bases had no gene match.

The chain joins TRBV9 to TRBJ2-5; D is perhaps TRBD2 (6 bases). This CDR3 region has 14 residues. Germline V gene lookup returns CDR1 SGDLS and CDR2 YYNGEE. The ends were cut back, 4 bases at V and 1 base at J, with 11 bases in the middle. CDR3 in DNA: TGTGCCAGCAGCCCACGACTAGGCCAAGAGACCCAGTACTTC. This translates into CASSPRLGQETQYF. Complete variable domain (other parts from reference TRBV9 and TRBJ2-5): DSGVTQTPKHLITATGQRVTLRCSPRSGDLSVYWYQQSLDQGLQFLIQYYNGEERAKGNILERFSAQQFPDLHSELNLSSLELGDSALYFCASSPRLGQETQYFGPGTRLLVL.

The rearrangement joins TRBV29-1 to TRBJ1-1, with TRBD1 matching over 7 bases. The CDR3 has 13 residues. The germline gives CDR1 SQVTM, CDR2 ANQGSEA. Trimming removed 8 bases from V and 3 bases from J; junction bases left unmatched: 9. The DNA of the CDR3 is TGCAGCACCAACAGGGGCGCAGACACTGAAGCTTTCTTT. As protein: CSTNRGADTEAFF.

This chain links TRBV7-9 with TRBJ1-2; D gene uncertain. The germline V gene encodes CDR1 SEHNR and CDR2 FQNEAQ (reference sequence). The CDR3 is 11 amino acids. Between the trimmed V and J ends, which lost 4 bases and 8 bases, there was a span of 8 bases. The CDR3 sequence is CASSSMQGYTF. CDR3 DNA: TGTGCCAGCAGCTCGATGCAGGGCTACACCTTC.

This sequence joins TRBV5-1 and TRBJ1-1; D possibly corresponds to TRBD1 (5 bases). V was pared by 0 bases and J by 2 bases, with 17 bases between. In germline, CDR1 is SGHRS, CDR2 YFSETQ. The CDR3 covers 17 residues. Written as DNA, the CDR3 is TGCGCCAGCAGCTTGGGAAAAGTCGGGGGAATCAACACTGAAGCTTTCTTT. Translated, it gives CASSLGKVGGINTEAFF.

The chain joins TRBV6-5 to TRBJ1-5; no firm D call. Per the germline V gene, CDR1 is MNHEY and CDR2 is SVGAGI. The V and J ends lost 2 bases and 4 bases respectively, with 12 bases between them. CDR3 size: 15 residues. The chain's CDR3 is CASSYGRGGNQPQHF. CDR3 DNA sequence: TGTGCCAGCAGTTACGGGCGGGGAGGAAATCAGCCCCAGCATTTT.

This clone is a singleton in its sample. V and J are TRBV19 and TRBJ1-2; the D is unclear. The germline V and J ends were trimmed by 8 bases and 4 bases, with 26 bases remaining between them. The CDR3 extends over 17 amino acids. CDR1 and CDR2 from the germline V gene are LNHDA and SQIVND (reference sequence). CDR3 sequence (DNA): TGTGCCAGTGCTCCGACGGGATACCGGGAAAAGGGCTATGGCTACACCTTC. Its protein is CASAPTGYREKGYGYTF.

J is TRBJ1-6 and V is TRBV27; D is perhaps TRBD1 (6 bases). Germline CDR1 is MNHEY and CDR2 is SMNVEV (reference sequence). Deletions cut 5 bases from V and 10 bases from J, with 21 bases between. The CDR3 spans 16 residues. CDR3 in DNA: TGTGCCAGCAGTCACCCTACAGGGTCCACTCTCTCACCCCTCCACTTT. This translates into CASSHPTGSTLSPLHF.

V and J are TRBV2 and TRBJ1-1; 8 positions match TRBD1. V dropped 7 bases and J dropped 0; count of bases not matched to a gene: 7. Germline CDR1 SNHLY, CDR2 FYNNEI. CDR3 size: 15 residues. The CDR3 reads CASTARTGMNTEAFF. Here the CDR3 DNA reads TGTGCCAGCACCGCCCGGACAGGGATGAACACTGAAGCTTTCTTT. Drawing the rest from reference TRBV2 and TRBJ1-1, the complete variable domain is EPEVTQTPSHQVTQMGQEVILRCVPISNHLYFYWYRQILGQKVEFLVSFYNNEISEKSEIFDDQFSVERPDGSNFTLKIRSTKLEDSAMYFCASTARTGMNTEAFFGQGTRLTVV.

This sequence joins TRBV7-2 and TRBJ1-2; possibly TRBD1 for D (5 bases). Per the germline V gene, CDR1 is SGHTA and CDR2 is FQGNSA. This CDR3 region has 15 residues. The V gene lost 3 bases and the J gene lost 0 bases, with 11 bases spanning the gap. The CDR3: CASSFVGLANYGYTF. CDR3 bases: TGTGCCAGCAGCTTTGTGGGACTAGCTAACTATGGCTACACCTTC.

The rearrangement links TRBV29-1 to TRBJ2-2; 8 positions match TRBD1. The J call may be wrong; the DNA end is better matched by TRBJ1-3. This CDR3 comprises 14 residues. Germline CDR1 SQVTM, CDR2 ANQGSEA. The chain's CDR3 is CSVELTGAGNTIYF. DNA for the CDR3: TGCAGCGTTGAATTGACAGGGGCTGGAAACACCATATATTTT.

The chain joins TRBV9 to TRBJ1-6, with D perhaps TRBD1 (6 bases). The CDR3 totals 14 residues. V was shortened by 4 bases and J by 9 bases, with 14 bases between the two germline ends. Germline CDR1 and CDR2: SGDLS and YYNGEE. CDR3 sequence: CASSLGGGSSPLHF. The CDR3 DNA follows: TGTGCCAGCAGCTTAGGGGGGGGTAGTTCACCCCTCCACTTT.

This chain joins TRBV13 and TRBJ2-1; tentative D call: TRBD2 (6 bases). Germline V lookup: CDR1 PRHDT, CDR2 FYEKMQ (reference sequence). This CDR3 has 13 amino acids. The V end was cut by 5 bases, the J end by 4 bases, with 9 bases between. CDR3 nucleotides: TGTGCCAGCAGCCCGGGACTTTACAATGAGCAGTTCTTC. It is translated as CASSPGLYNEQFF.

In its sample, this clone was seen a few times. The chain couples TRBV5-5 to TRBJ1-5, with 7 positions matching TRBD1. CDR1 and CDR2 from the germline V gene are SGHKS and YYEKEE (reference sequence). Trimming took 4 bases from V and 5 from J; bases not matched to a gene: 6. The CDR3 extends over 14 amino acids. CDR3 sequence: CASSAGQSYQPQHF. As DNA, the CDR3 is TGTGCCAGCAGCGCGGGACAGAGCTATCAGCCCCAGCATTTT.

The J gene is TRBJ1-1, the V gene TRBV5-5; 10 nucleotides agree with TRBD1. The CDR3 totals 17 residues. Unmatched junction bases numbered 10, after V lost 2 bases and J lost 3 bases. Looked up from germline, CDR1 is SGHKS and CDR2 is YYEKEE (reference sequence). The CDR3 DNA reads TGTGCCAGCAGCTTAGTCCCTAGGACAGGGGGGGACACTGAAGCTTTCTTT. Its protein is CASSLVPRTGGDTEAFF.

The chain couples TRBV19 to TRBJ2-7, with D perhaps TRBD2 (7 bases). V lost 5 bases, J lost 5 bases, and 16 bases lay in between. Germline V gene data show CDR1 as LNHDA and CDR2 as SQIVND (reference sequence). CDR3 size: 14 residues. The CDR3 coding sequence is TGTGCCAGTAGTCAAGGGGGGGGCAACCACGAGCAGTACTTC. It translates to CASSQGGGNHEQYF.

CDR3 DNA: TGTGCCAGCAGCGGGGGAGGGACAGGGGATGAAAAACTGTTTTTT. Translation: CASSGGGTGDEKLFF. The V gene is TRBV7-2, the J gene TRBJ1-4; TRBD1 agrees at 10 bases. V dropped 5 bases and J dropped 6; count of bases not matched to a gene: 6. This CDR3 is 15 amino acids long. Looked up from germline, CDR1 is SGHTA and CDR2 is FQGNSA.

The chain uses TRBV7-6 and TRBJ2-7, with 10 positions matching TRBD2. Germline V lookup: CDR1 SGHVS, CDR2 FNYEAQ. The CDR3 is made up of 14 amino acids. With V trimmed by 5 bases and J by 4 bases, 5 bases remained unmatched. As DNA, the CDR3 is TGTGCCAGCAGCCCGCGACTAGCGGGTTACGAGCAGTACTTC. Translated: CASSPRLAGYEQYF.

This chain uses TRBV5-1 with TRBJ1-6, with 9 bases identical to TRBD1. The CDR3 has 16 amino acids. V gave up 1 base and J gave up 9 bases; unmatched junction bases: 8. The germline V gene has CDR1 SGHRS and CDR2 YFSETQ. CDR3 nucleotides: TGCGCCAGCAGCTTGCTTGGACAGGGGATAGGTTCACCCCTCCACTTT. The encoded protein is CASSLLGQGIGSPLHF. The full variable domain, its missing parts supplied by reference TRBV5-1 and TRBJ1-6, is KAGVTQTPRYLIKTRGQQVTLSCSPISGHRSVSWYQQTPGQGLQFLFEYFSETQRNKGNFPGRFSGRQFSNSRSEMNVSTLELGDSALYLCASSLLGQGIGSPLHFGNGTRLTVT.

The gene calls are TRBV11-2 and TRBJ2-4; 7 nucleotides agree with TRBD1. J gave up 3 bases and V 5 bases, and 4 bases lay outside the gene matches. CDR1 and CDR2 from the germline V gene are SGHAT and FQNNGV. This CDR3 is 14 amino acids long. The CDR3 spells CASSPRDSKNIQYF. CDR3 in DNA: TGTGCCAGCAGCCCCCGGGACAGCAAAAACATTCAGTACTTC.

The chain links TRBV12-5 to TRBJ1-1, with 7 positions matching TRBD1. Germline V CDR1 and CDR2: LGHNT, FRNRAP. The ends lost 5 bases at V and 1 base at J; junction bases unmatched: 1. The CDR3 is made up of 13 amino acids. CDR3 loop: CASGRTGNTEAFF. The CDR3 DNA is TGTGCTAGTGGTCGGACAGGGAACACTGAAGCTTTCTTT.

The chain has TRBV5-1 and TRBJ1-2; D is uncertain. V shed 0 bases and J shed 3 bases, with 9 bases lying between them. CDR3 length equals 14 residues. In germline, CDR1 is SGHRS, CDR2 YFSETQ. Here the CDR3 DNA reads TGCGCCAGCAGCTTGGGGCGAGGCGACTATGGCTACACCTTC. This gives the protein CASSLGRGDYGYTF. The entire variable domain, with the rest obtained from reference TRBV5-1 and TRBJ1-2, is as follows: KAGVTQTPRYLIKTRGQQVTLSCSPISGHRSVSWYQQTPGQGLQFLFEYFSETQRNKGNFPGRFSGRQFSNSRSEMNVSTLELGDSALYLCASSLGRGDYGYTFGSGTRLTVV.

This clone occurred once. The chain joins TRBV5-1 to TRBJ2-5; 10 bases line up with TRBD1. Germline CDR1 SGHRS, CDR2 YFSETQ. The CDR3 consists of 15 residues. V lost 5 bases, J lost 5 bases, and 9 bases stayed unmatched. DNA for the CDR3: TGCGCCAGCAGGGAGGACAGGGGGTGGCTGGAGACCCAGTACTTC. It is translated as CASREDRGWLETQYF.

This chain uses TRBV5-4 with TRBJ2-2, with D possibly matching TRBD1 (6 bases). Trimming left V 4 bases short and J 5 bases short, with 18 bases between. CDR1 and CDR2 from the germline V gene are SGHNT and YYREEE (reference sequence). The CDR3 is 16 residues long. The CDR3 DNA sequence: TGTGCCAGCAGCGGGAACAGGGTCTCAGGGACCGGGGAGCTGTTTTTT. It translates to CASSGNRVSGTGELFF.

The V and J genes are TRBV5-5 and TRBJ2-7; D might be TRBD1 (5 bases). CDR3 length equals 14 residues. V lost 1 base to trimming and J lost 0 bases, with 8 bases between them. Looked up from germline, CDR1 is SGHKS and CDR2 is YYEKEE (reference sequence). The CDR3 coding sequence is TGTGCCAGCAGCTTGTTTCAGGGCTCCTACGAGCAGTACTTC. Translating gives CASSLFQGSYEQYF.